This T cell receptor beta chain was found in a study of identical twins. Each CDR3 protein gets one entry after TCRdb re-called the 5' RACE reads with MiXCR. The table records about 530,000 distinct CDR3 sequences, approximately 20% of them present only once. As concerns this clonotype: Its specificity is not known.

Findings of the study overall: Twin pairs' shared out-of-frame alpha sequences were enriched in low generation probability. Models underpredicted monozygotic twin sharing of out-of-frame TCR alpha.

Looked up from germline, CDR1 is ENHRY and CDR2 is SYGVKD. The CDR3 totals 16 residues. Losses at the gene ends were 8 bases for V and 0 bases for J; bases not matched to a gene: 9. The sample also formed part of further work on yellow fever vaccine responses in identical twins.

This clonotype was obtained from a young woman in good health. The genes are TRBV10-3 and TRBJ2-1; 8 bases are a match to TRBD1. The sample taken for sequencing was CD4+ T cells sorted from blood. CDR3: CAIENQGASSYNEQFF. The CDR3 DNA reads TGTGCCATCGAGAACCAGGGGGCAAGCTCCTACAATGAGCAGTTCTTC.